This T cell receptor beta chain was identified in a study of T cell repertoires in cytomegalovirus infection (dated by TCRdb to 2018 to 2020). For the wider study: Donor HLA type was relevant to the analysis, because carriage of CMV infection together with the matching HLA type was indicated by public TCR beta signatures. General study outcomes and caveats: Carriers of CMV infection plus the relevant HLA type were discriminated by the cumulative frequency of public TCR beta family members in the study cohort and in an independent 352-donor cohort. The ex vivo response was dominated by HLA-C-restricted CMV-specific TCR beta clonotypes, which also provided the single most frequent clonotype in two of eight donors.

Data came from an Illumina HiSeq 1500. TCRdb ran its own pipeline on the public reads, namely fastp trimming at Q25 and MiXCR clone calling, and kept in-frame beta chains. Rows are unified per CDR3 protein, each entry keeping the most common DNA and genes. Within this sample are about 130,000 distinct CDR3 sequences, with more than 20% of them counted one time only. Almost 35% of the sample comes from the top ten. A note on this clonotype: Its binding antigen is unknown. No base quality values were provided; no much bigger clone lies one nucleotide off.

This TCR was sampled from a human donor in good health (CMV status not recorded). Some clones in this sample may be carry-over from other donors' samples. Sequencing used PBMCs, sequenced either directly or after in vitro stimulation (not recorded which).

The CDR3 here reads CASRFGLLGGEQYF. The nucleotide sequence is TGTGCCAGCAGATTCGGGTTATTAGGGGGCGAGCAGTACTTC. The rearranged chain carries TRBV6-5 and TRBJ2-7; TRBD1 might be the D gene, on 6 matching bases. The V end loses 6 bases and the J end loses 6 bases, and a stretch of 18 bases separates them. CDR1 and CDR2 are read off the germline V gene as MNHEY and SVGAGI. Including the terminal cysteine and phenylalanine, the CDR3 comprises 14 residues. Only the CDR3 DNA is retained, 42 bases long and in frame from the first base.